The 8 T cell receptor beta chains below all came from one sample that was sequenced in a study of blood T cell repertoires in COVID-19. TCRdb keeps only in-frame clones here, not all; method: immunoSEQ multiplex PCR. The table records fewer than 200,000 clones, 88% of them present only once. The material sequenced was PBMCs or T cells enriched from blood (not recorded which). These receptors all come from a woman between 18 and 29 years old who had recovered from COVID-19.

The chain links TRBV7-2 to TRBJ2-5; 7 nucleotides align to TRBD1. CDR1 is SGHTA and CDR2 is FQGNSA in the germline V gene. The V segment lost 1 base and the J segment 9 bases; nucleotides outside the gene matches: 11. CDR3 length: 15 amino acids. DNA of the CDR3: TGTGCCAGCAGCTTAGGATCCGACAGGGTCCGGCCCCAGTACTTC. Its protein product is CASSLGSDRVRPQYF. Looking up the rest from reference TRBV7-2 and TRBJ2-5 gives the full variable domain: GAGVSQSPSNKVTEKGKDVELRCDPISGHTALYWYRQSLGQGLEFLIYFQGNSAPDKSGLPSDRFSAERTGGSVSTLTIQRTQQEDSAVYLCASSLGSDRVRPQYFGPGTRLLVL.

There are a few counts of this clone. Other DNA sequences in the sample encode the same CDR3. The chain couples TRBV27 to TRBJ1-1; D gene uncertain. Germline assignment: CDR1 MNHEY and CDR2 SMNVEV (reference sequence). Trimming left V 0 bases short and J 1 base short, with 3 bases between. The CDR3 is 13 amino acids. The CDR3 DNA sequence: TGTGCCAGCAGTTTATCCAGGAACACTGAAGCTTTCTTT. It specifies CASSLSRNTEAFF.

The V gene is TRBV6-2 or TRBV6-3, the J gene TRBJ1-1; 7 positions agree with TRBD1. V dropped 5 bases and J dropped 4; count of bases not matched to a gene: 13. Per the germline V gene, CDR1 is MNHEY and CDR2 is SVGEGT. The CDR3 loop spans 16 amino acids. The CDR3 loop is CASSPRQWAGGTEAFF. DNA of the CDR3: TGTGCCAGCAGTCCACGTCAGTGGGCAGGGGGCACTGAAGCTTTCTTT.

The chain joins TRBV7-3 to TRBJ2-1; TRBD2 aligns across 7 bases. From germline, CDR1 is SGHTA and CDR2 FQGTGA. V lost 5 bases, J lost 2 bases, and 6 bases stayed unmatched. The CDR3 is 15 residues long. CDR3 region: CASSHTSATYNEQFF. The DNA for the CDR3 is TGTGCCAGCAGCCATACTAGCGCTACCTACAATGAGCAGTTCTTC.

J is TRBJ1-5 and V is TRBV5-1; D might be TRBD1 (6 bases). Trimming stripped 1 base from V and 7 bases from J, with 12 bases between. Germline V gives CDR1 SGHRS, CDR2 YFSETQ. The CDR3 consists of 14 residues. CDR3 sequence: CASSLISGVQPQHF. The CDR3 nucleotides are TGCGCCAGCAGCTTGATTTCAGGGGTCCAGCCCCAGCATTTT.

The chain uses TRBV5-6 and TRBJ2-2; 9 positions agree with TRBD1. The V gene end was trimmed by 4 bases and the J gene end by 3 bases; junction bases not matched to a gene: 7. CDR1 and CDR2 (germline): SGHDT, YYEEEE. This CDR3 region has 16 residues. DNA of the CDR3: TGTGCCAGCAGCCGGGACAGGGCGGCCTACACCGGGGAGCTGTTTTTT. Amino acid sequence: CASSRDRAAYTGELFF.

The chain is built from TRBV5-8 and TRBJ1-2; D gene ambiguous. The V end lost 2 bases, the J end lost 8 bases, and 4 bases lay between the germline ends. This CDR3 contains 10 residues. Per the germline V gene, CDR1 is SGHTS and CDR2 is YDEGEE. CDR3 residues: CASSFAGYTF. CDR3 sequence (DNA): TGTGCCAGCAGCTTTGCGGGCTACACCTTC.

The CDR3 DNA reads TGTGCCAGCTCCCGGGACAGTAACTATGGCTACACCTTC. It codes for CASSRDSNYGYTF. The chain has TRBV18 and TRBJ1-2; 7 bases fit TRBD1. The CDR3 runs to 13 residues. V trimming: 6 bases; J trimming: 1 base; junction bases outside the gene matches: 2. CDR1 is KGHSH, CDR2 LQKENI, per germline.